This passage covers 22 T cell receptor beta chains from one sample sequenced in a study of Graves' ophthalmopathy and Graves' hyperthyroidism. RNA transcripts were the source from which TCR beta CDR3 regions were amplified. The authors performed first-round RT-PCR with HTBI primers and then a second-round multiplex PCR. TCRdb reprocessed the multiplex PCR reads via MiXCR and lists one record per CDR3 protein. The profile shows about 740,000 distinct CDR3 sequences, about 44% of them singletons. The specimen sequenced was peripheral blood. Source of these receptors: an adult man with Graves' ophthalmopathy.

On this clonotype itself: Just one base apart from a much larger clone, this may be a read error. The chain has TRBV5-4 and TRBJ1-1, with D possibly being TRBD1 (5 bases). The CDR3 consists of 13 residues. The germline V gene has CDR1 SGHNT and CDR2 YYREEE (reference sequence). The CDR3 nucleotides are TGTGCCAGCAGCCCCCGACAGTCCACTGAAGCTTCCTTT. Translation: CASSPRQSTEASF. Looking up the rest from reference TRBV5-4 and TRBJ1-1 gives the full variable domain: ETGVTQSPTHLIKTRGQQVTLRCSSQSGHNTVSWYQQALGQGPQFIFQYYREEENGRGNFPPRFSGLQFPNYSSELNVNALELDDSALYLCASSPRQSTEASFGQGTRLTVV.

CDR3 sequence: CSVESGETGELFF. For the CDR3, the DNA is TGCAGCGTCGAATCAGGGGAAACCGGGGAGCTGTTTTTT. The chain carries TRBV29-1 and TRBJ2-2; tentatively, D is TRBD1 (6 bases). Trimming shortened V by 6 bases and J by 5 bases, and 13 bases separated the two germline ends. CDR3 length: 13 residues. Germline V gives CDR1 SQVTM, CDR2 ANQGSEA.

V usage is TRBV6-1 and J usage is TRBJ1-2, with unresolved D. V was shortened by 8 bases and J by 4 bases, with 20 bases between the two germline ends. This CDR3 has 15 residues. Germline V gene sequence: CDR1 MNHNS, CDR2 SASEGT. The CDR3 bases are TGTGCCAGCTCACCAGTATTCGACACTCTCTATGGCTACACCTTC. As protein: CASSPVFDTLYGYTF.

This clonotype was seen at least ten times. A read error may produce the germline difference seen at one junction end. This chain uses TRBV2 with TRBJ1-2; D is unclear. CDR3 length equals 13 residues. Germline assignment: CDR1 SNHLY and CDR2 FYNNEI. For the CDR3, the DNA is TGTGCCAGCAGTGAACGAACTAATTATGGCTACACCTTC. Encoded protein: CASSERTNYGYTF.

As for this clonotype: This may be a read error, as it is one base from a much larger clone. The chain employs TRBV7-8 and TRBJ1-5; TRBD1 matches at 7 bases. Germline trimming cut 8 bases from V and 0 bases from J; bases unmatched to any gene: 16. Germline values: CDR1 SGHVS, CDR2 FQNEAQ. The CDR3 totals 18 residues. Written as DNA, the CDR3 is TGTGCCAGCCGCCCCCGGGACAGCCAATCCTATAGCAATCAGCCCCAGCATTTT. This gives the protein CASRPRDSQSYSNQPQHF.

The table lists this clonotype with a few counts. The V call is TRBV19, the J call TRBJ1-5; D gene uncertain. The CDR3 extends over 13 amino acids. The V and J ends lost 2 bases and 9 bases respectively, with 11 bases between them. Germline loops: CDR1 LNHDA, CDR2 SQIVND (reference sequence). The DNA of the CDR3 is TGTGCCAGTAGTATACGGGGAATGCGGCCCCAGCATTTT. It translates to CASSIRGMRPQHF.

The chain joins TRBV11-2 to TRBJ1-1; a weak D match, TRBD1 (5 bases). This CDR3 has 14 residues. The V end lost 3 bases, the J end lost 1 base, and 9 bases lay between the germline ends. Germline CDR1 reads SGHAT; CDR2 reads FQNNGV. CDR3 sequence (DNA): TGTGCCAGCAGCTTGCCAGGGTGGAACACTGAAGCTTTCTTT. Translating it yields CASSLPGWNTEAFF.

Regarding this clonotype: This may stem from a read error, because a much larger clone lies one nucleotide away. This rearrangement joins TRBV20-1 to TRBJ2-7; TRBD2 is a possible D gene (6 bases). Trimming removed 1 base at V and 12 bases at J, with 13 bases between. This CDR3 contains 11 residues. Per the germline V gene, CDR1 is DFQATT and CDR2 is SNEGSKA (reference sequence). CDR3 bases: TGCAGTGCTAGAGTGAGGGGAGGCCTGTACTTC. This translates into CSARVRGGLYF.

This clonotype was counted a few times. The chain has TRBV20-1 and TRBJ2-7; TRBD2 aligns across 11 bases. CDR1 and CDR2 (germline): DFQATT, SNEGSKA (reference sequence). V shed 4 bases and J 3 bases; nucleotides not matched to a gene: 8. CDR3 length equals 15 residues. CDR3 loop: CSATKTSGNFYEQYF. The CDR3 DNA is TGCAGTGCTACCAAGACTAGCGGGAATTTCTACGAGCAGTACTTC.

This clonotype was counted a single time. V and J are TRBV9 and TRBJ2-5, with TRBD1 identical over 9 bases. The CDR3 extends over 15 amino acids. Trimming at V came to 0 bases and at J to 7 bases, leaving 7 bases not matched to a gene. In germline, CDR1 is SGDLS, CDR2 YYNGEE. This chain's CDR3 is CASSVGGTGKGTQYF. The CDR3 nucleotides read TGTGCCAGCAGCGTAGGCGGGACAGGGAAAGGGACCCAGTACTTC.

The chain links TRBV7-9 to TRBJ1-1; 9 nucleotides match TRBD1. Germline V gene lookup returns CDR1 SEHNR and CDR2 FQNEAQ (reference sequence). The CDR3 contains 16 residues. V trimming: 5 bases; J trimming: 1 base; junction bases outside the gene matches: 8. The chain's CDR3 is CASSRTGVGTNTEAFF. In DNA form, the CDR3 reads TGTGCCAGCAGCCGGACAGGGGTAGGGACGAACACTGAAGCTTTCTTT. Drawing the rest from reference TRBV7-9 and TRBJ1-1, the complete variable domain is DTGVSQNPRHKITKRGQNVTFRCDPISEHNRLYWYRQTLGQGPEFLTYFQNEAQLEKSRLLSDRFSAERPKGSFSTLEIQRTEQGDSAMYLCASSRTGVGTNTEAFFGQGTRLTVV.

This clonotype was recorded many times. CDR3 in DNA: TGTGCCAGCAGTTACTCGAGTAGGATGGAGCAGTACTTC. As protein: CASSYSSRMEQYF. This chain links TRBV6-5 with TRBJ2-7; D ambiguous. Germline assignment: CDR1 MNHEY and CDR2 SVGAGI. Trimming stripped 0 bases from V and 7 bases from J, with 10 bases between. CDR3 length: 13 residues.

Comments on this clonotype: A much larger clone differs by one base, so this may be a read error. The genes are TRBV20-1 and TRBJ1-4; TRBD1 agrees at 10 bases. CDR1 and CDR2 from the germline V gene are DFQATT and SNEGSKA (reference sequence). Losses at the gene ends were 0 bases for V and 10 bases for J; bases not matched to a gene: 8. CDR3 length: 15 residues. The CDR3: CSARDAGTGDGKLFF. The CDR3 DNA reads TGCAGTGCTAGAGATGCCGGGACAGGGGATGGAAAACTGTTTTTT.

This clonotype showed up many times. The V gene is TRBV7-9, the J gene TRBJ2-7, with D perhaps TRBD2 (6 bases). Germline V gene lookup returns CDR1 SEHNR and CDR2 FQNEAQ (reference sequence). The V and J ends lost 1 base and 2 bases respectively, with 12 bases between them. The CDR3 totals 15 residues. The CDR3 loop is CASSLVRDVAYEQYF. DNA for the CDR3: TGTGCCAGCAGCTTAGTGCGGGACGTAGCCTACGAGCAGTACTTC.

This clonotype was seen only a few times. V and J are TRBV5-1 and TRBJ2-7; the D gene could be TRBD1 or TRBD2 (7 bases each). Germline-derived CDR1 and CDR2 are SGHRS and YFSETQ. V was clipped by 0 bases and J by 1 base, with 11 bases between them. This CDR3 is built from 15 residues. The CDR3, as DNA: TGCGCCAGCAGCTTGGACCAGGGGGGGTCCTACGAGCAGTACTTC. Translating it yields CASSLDQGGSYEQYF. Together with reference TRBV5-1 and TRBJ2-7, the CDR3 gives the full variable domain: KAGVTQTPRYLIKTRGQQVTLSCSPISGHRSVSWYQQTPGQGLQFLFEYFSETQRNKGNFPGRFSGRQFSNSRSEMNVSTLELGDSALYLCASSLDQGGSYEQYFGPGTRLTVT.

This clonotype was seen many times. The rearrangement joins TRBV19 to TRBJ1-2; no reliable D call. The CDR3 sequence is 13 residues long. The germline gives CDR1 LNHDA, CDR2 SQIVND (reference sequence). Trimming took off 9 bases at V and 2 bases at J, with 13 bases between the two ends. This CDR3 reads CASSPGRNYGYTF. The CDR3 bases are TGTGCCAGCAGCCCAGGCCGGAACTATGGCTACACCTTC. Combining the CDR3 with reference TRBV19 and TRBJ1-2 gives the whole variable domain DGGITQSPKYLFRKEGQNVTLSCEQNLNHDAMYWYRQDPGQGLRLIYYSQIVNDFQKGDIAEGYSVSREKKESFPLTVTSAQKNPTAFYLCASSPGRNYGYTFGSGTRLTVV.

This clonotype was picked up many times. The gene calls are TRBV7-2 and TRBJ2-5; D not resolved. CDR1 and CDR2 from the germline V gene are SGHTA and FQGNSA. This CDR3 region has 14 residues. V dropped 2 bases and J dropped 4 bases, with 11 bases sitting between them. For the CDR3, the DNA is TGTGCCAGCAGCTTAATGGTCGACCGAGAGACCCAGTACTTC. As protein: CASSLMVDRETQYF.

This clonotype was recorded many times. This chain uses TRBV10-1 with TRBJ1-3; 7 nucleotides align to TRBD1. J lost 1 base, V lost 4 bases, and 1 base had no gene match. Germline-derived CDR1 and CDR2 are WNHNN and SYGVQD (reference sequence). This CDR3 is 14 amino acids long. In DNA, the CDR3 is TGCGCCAGCAGTGGGGACAGATCTGGAAACACCATATATTTT. Translated, it gives CASSGDRSGNTIYF.

This clonotype was counted ten times or more. V usage is TRBV19 and J usage is TRBJ1-4, with TRBD1 identical over 9 bases. The CDR3 loop spans 14 amino acids. Looked up from germline, CDR1 is LNHDA and CDR2 is SQIVND (reference sequence). V lost 7 bases, J lost 7 bases, and 7 bases stayed unmatched. The CDR3 region has the DNA TGTGCCAGTAACTACGGGACAGGGACTGAAAAACTGTTTTTT. Translation gives CASNYGTGTEKLFF.

Worth noting for this clonotype: Because it lacks the conserved phenylalanine or tryptophan at the end, this CDR3 is likely a read error. The DNA is left out, because the CDR3 cannot be placed on it with certainty; the CDR3 is given as TCRdb lists it. V gene TRBV2 combines with J gene TRBJ1-1. Germline CDR1 SNHLY, CDR2 FYNNEI. From its first to its last residue, the CDR3 has 9 amino acids. The CDR3 spells CASSESANY.

The chain uses TRBV19 and TRBJ2-2; 7 bases are a match to TRBD1. V dropped 3 bases and J dropped 4; count of bases not matched to a gene: 5. Germline V gene sequence: CDR1 LNHDA, CDR2 SQIVND (reference sequence). The CDR3 loop spans 15 amino acids. The CDR3 DNA follows: TGTGCCAGTAGTATTAGGACAGGCGTCACCGGGGAGCTGTTTTTT. Translating gives CASSIRTGVTGELFF.

The sample holds a few counts of this clonotype. The chain has TRBV29-1 and TRBJ1-2; TRBD1 matches at 9 bases. The CDR3 runs 16 residues. Germline V lookup: CDR1 SQVTM, CDR2 ANQGSEA. Trimming at V came to 7 bases and at J to 1 base, leaving 13 bases not matched to a gene. The CDR3 here is CSARMGPGQGNYGYTF. In nucleotides, the CDR3 is TGCAGCGCTAGGATGGGACCGGGACAGGGTAACTATGGCTACACCTTC.